The sequence of this TCR beta chain was determined in a study of blood T cell repertoires in COVID-19. Whole-study context: COVID-19 samples from acute and convalescent phases originated in the United States, Italy and Spain. Nucleic acid was either cDNA or gDNA, and it came from T cells, B-cell-depleted T cells, or PBMCs.

Germline V gives CDR1 SGHNT, CDR2 YYREEE (reference sequence). CDR3 length equals 15 residues. Trimming removed 4 bases from V and 6 bases from J; junction bases left unmatched: 9. As originally analysed: Reference gene primer amplification yielded estimated nucleated cell counts. TCRdb's copy holds only in-frame clones and misses some; the assay was immunoSEQ multiplex PCR. The DNA was the basis for D and trimming; V, J and clone size are from that table. The sample consists of 220,000 or so clones, 80% to 90% of them appearing once. V is TRBV5-4 and J is TRBJ2-2, with 7 bases matching TRBD2. The sample consisted of peripheral blood. This clonotype originated in a man aged 30 to 39 with active or convalescent COVID-19. The CDR3 DNA sequence: TGTGCCAGCAGCCCCCAGGATGGACTAGCCGGGGAGCTGTTTTTT. Encoded protein: CASSPQDGLAGELFF.